Following are 23 T cell receptor beta chains from one sample sequenced in a study of T cell repertoires in cytomegalovirus infection. Each CDR3 protein is one row after TCRdb ran MiXCR on the reads. The data show just over 450,000 distinct CDR3 sequences, under 55% seen once. No antigen has been identified for these receptors. The source was cultured PBMCs, collected from culture after CMV antigen stimulation. All receptors derive from a human donor in good health (CMV status not recorded). Some clones in this sample may be carry-over from other donors' samples.

V usage is TRBV7-2 and J usage is TRBJ2-7; TRBD2 is a possible D gene (6 bases). Germline values: CDR1 SGHTA, CDR2 FQGNSA. The V end lost 6 bases, the J end lost 3 bases, and 12 bases lay between the germline ends. This CDR3 has 13 amino acids. The CDR3: CASSISGSYEQYF. Here the CDR3 DNA reads TGTGCCAGCAGTATTTCCGGGAGCTACGAGCAGTACTTC.

The CDR3 loop is CSATGTGGEQYF. For the CDR3, the DNA is TGCAGTGCAACCGGGACAGGGGGCGAGCAGTACTTC. V gene TRBV20-1 combines with J gene TRBJ2-7, with TRBD1 matching 11 bases. Germline V CDR1 and CDR2: DFQATT, SNEGSKA (reference sequence). The CDR3 loop spans 12 amino acids. The V and J ends lost 6 bases and 6 bases, in that order; junction bases with no gene match: 4.

This clonotype came up once. The chain recombines TRBV18 with TRBJ2-1; D remains unclear. Germline V CDR1 and CDR2: KGHSH, LQKENI. This CDR3 is built from 14 residues. V lost 2 bases and J lost 2, with 7 bases in between. Here the CDR3 DNA reads TGTGCCAGCTCACCAGCGGCTACCTACAATGAGCAGTTCTTC. Translating gives CASSPAATYNEQFF.

The chain has TRBV4-3 and TRBJ1-4; D ambiguous. Germline assignment: CDR1 LGHNA and CDR2 YSLEER. The CDR3 loop spans 15 amino acids. V was pared by 2 bases and J by 6 bases, with 13 bases between. CDR3 nucleotide sequence: TGCGCCAGCAGCCAATTTCGGATCCAACATGAAAAACTGTTTTTT. Residues: CASSQFRIQHEKLFF.

This clonotype was seen more than once but under ten times. The chain employs TRBV6-5 and TRBJ2-5; no definite D call. Trimming took 3 bases from V and 2 from J, leaving 10 bases between them. Germline V gene data show CDR1 as MNHEY and CDR2 as SVGAGI. The length of the CDR3 is 14 residues. Written as DNA, the CDR3 is TGTGCCAGCAGTTATGACGGGCTTCAAGAGACCCAGTACTTC. Protein: CASSYDGLQETQYF.

This sequence joins TRBV6-5 and TRBJ1-1; 7 bases agree with TRBD1. There are 18 residues in the CDR3. The germline V gene has CDR1 MNHEY and CDR2 SVGAGI. V lost 0 bases and J lost 4; bases outside the gene matches: 14. CDR3 sequence reads: CASSYSPTGLGFGTEAFF. In DNA form, the CDR3 reads TGTGCCAGCAGTTACTCCCCGACAGGGTTAGGTTTCGGCACTGAAGCTTTCTTT.

The genes are TRBV10-3 and TRBJ2-3; 11 bases agree with TRBD2. CDR1 and CDR2 (germline): ENHRY, SYGVKD. With 6 bases clipped from V and 1 base from J, the junction kept 15 bases outside the gene matches. The CDR3 has 19 residues. The CDR3 protein is CAIREEIAGGRSGTDTQYF. CDR3 DNA: TGTGCCATCAGAGAGGAAATAGCGGGAGGGAGGAGCGGCACAGATACGCAGTATTTT.

The rearrangement uses TRBV7-8 and TRBJ2-2; TRBD1 is a possible D gene (6 bases). Trimming shortened V by 4 bases and J by 4 bases, and 16 bases separated the two germline ends. This CDR3 has 16 amino acids. The germline CDR1 and CDR2 sequences are SGHVS and FQNEAQ. The CDR3 sequence is CASSSTTGRGTGELFF. The CDR3 DNA follows: TGTGCCAGCAGCTCAACCACAGGGCGCGGCACCGGGGAGCTGTTTTTT.

This sequence joins TRBV6-2 or TRBV6-3 and TRBJ2-7; either TRBD1 or TRBD2 may supply D (6 bases each). This CDR3 region has 16 residues. Germline lookup yields CDR1 MNHEY and CDR2 SVGEGT. With 2 bases removed from V and 6 bases from J, the gap between germline ends came to 20 bases. This CDR3 reads CASSYLGTRGAGEQYF. In DNA, the CDR3 is TGTGCCAGCAGTTACCTAGGGACAAGGGGGGCCGGCGAGCAGTACTTC.

The chain uses TRBV7-2 and TRBJ1-2; 8 nucleotides align to TRBD1. CDR3 size: 13 residues. J lost 6 bases, V lost 6 bases, and 6 bases had no gene match. Germline V gene lookup returns CDR1 SGHTA and CDR2 FQGNSA. The CDR3 sequence: CASSSSGGHGYTF. The CDR3 DNA reads TGTGCCAGCAGTTCTTCAGGGGGCCATGGCTACACCTTC.

The chain joins TRBV12-3 or TRBV12-4 to TRBJ1-1; D remains ambiguous. The V end lost 3 bases, the J end lost 6 bases, and 11 bases lay between the germline ends. The CDR3 consists of 13 residues. The CDR3 sequence is CASSFSPGSEAFF. The CDR3 DNA follows: TGTGCCAGCAGTTTTTCCCCCGGGTCTGAAGCTTTCTTT.

This clonotype was seen a handful of times. The chain links TRBV6-4 to TRBJ2-1; TRBD2 is a possible D gene (6 bases). Trimming pared 0 bases from V and 9 bases from J, leaving 12 bases between. Germline V gene sequence: CDR1 MRHNA, CDR2 SNTAGT. The CDR3 has 14 residues. The CDR3 nucleotides read TGTGCCAGCAGTGACTCGGCTAGCGTCAGTGAGCAGTTCTTC. Translation: CASSDSASVSEQFF.

The chain combines TRBV29-1 with TRBJ1-1; no clear D. V was pared by 6 bases and J by 7 bases, with 18 bases between. CDR3 length equals 13 residues. Looked up from germline, CDR1 is SQVTM and CDR2 is ANQGSEA. The CDR3 loop reads CSVLIEGRSEAFF. CDR3 bases: TGCAGCGTCCTCATTGAGGGTCGGAGTGAAGCTTTCTTT.

The gene calls are TRBV6-6 and TRBJ2-5; no clear D. The CDR3 is 13 residues long. Germline-derived CDR1 and CDR2 are MNHNY and SVGAGI (reference sequence). V lost 6 bases to trimming and J lost 5 bases, with 13 bases between them. The DNA for the CDR3 is TGTGCCAGCAGCCGGGCCCGGTCTGAGACCCAGTACTTC. Residues: CASSRARSETQYF.

This clonotype was observed a handful of times. The chain carries TRBV7-2 and TRBJ2-5, with 7 nucleotides matching TRBD2. The V gene's germline CDR1 is SGHTA and CDR2 FQGNSA. The CDR3 length is 14 residues. J was trimmed by 2 bases and V by 8 bases; bases with no gene match: 8. The CDR3 protein is CASGRLASQETQYF. In DNA form, the CDR3 reads TGTGCCAGCGGCCGACTAGCATCTCAAGAGACCCAGTACTTC.

This clonotype was picked up a small number of times. This chain links TRBV4-3 with TRBJ1-3, with a weak D call TRBD1 (5 bases). Germline V gene data show CDR1 as LGHNA and CDR2 as YSLEER. The V end was cut by 6 bases, the J end by 1 base, with 22 bases between. This CDR3 contains 18 residues. CDR3 nucleotides: TGCGCCAGCAGACCCGGGACTCCGGTTGGAGTGTCTGGAAACACCATATATTTT. Translated: CASRPGTPVGVSGNTIYF.

This chain uses TRBV6-1 with TRBJ2-7; TRBD2 matches at 9 bases. The CDR3 runs 13 residues. V was clipped by 6 bases and J by 3 bases; unmatched bases: 3. Germline V gene data show CDR1 as MNHNS and CDR2 as SASEGT. In DNA, the CDR3 is TGTGCCAGCAGGTTAGCGGGAGACTACGAGCAGTACTTC. This encodes CASRLAGDYEQYF.

V is TRBV19 and J is TRBJ2-7, with D maybe TRBD2 (6 bases). CDR1 and CDR2 (germline): LNHDA, SQIVND (reference sequence). CDR3 length: 17 amino acids. V was shortened by 5 bases and J by 1 base, with 21 bases between the two germline ends. CDR3: CASSPGIRDSLSYEQYF. Here the CDR3 DNA reads TGTGCCAGTAGTCCCGGGATCCGGGACTCCCTTTCCTACGAGCAGTACTTC.

The J gene is TRBJ1-2, the V gene TRBV7-2; 9 nucleotides agree with TRBD1. Germline CDR1 reads SGHTA; CDR2 reads FQGNSA. This CDR3 spans 18 amino acids. Trimming cost V 2 bases and J 5 bases; bases outside gene matches: 15. Written as DNA, the CDR3 is TGTGCCAGCAGCTTAAGGTCCGGGACAGGGATCCCAGTTTATGGCTACACCTTC. Amino acid sequence: CASSLRSGTGIPVYGYTF.

The chain couples TRBV7-9 to TRBJ2-1, with 8 positions matching TRBD1. Germline V gene lookup returns CDR1 SEHNR and CDR2 FQNEAQ (reference sequence). CDR3 length: 15 amino acids. V dropped 4 bases and J dropped 8; count of bases not matched to a gene: 10. CDR3 sequence: CASSSGSGGTDEQFF. For the CDR3, the DNA is TGTGCCAGCAGCTCGGGGTCAGGGGGCACGGATGAGCAGTTCTTC.

At least ten counts were recorded for this clonotype. The gene calls are TRBV7-2 and TRBJ2-7; TRBD2 matches at 9 bases. After removal of 1 base from V and 0 bases from J, the junction contained 10 bases not matched to a gene. CDR1 is SGHTA and CDR2 is FQGNSA in the germline V gene. This CDR3 is 18 amino acids long. CDR3: CASSLGGTSRGSSYEQYF. The DNA for the CDR3 is TGTGCCAGCAGCTTAGGAGGGACTAGCCGGGGGAGCTCCTACGAGCAGTACTTC.

V usage is TRBV4-1 and J usage is TRBJ2-2, with D unclear. From germline, CDR1 is MGHRA and CDR2 YSYEKL. The CDR3 has 13 amino acids. The V gene lost 1 base and the J gene lost 8 bases, with 8 bases spanning the gap. DNA for the CDR3: TGCGCCAGCAGCCAAGGCTCAGTGGGGGAGCTGTTTTTT. Protein sequence: CASSQGSVGELFF.

This rearrangement joins TRBV7-4 to TRBJ1-2, with a tentative D call TRBD1 (6 bases). Per germline, CDR1 SGHVT and CDR2 SQSDAQ. The V gene lost 5 bases and the J gene lost 2 bases, with 24 bases spanning the gap. The CDR3 contains 18 residues. CDR3 nucleotide sequence: TGTGCCAGCAGCCCTAGGGTCGGAGTCCAGGGGTGGAACTATGGCTACACCTTC. It is translated as CASSPRVGVQGWNYGYTF. The variable domain in full, with the rest retrieved from reference TRBV7-4 and TRBJ1-2, is GAGVSQSPRYKVAKRGRDVALRCDSISGHVTLYWYRQTLGQGSEVLTYSQSDAQRDKSGRPSGRFSAERPERSVSTLKIQRTEQGDSAVYLCASSPRVGVQGWNYGYTFGSGTRLTVV.